The 2 T cell receptor beta chains below come from one sample, sequenced in a study of blood T cell repertoires in COVID-19. Measured with immunoSEQ multiplex PCR; TCRdb has only the in-frame clones, and not every one. The sample records about 99,000 clones, roughly 80% being singletons. Sequencing was carried out using peripheral blood. Source of these receptors: a woman at least 80 years old with active or convalescent COVID-19.

The chain is built from TRBV4-1 and TRBJ2-5; D may be TRBD2 (5 bases). The CDR3 is 15 residues long. The V gene lost 1 base and the J gene lost 5 bases, with 14 bases spanning the gap. The germline gives CDR1 MGHRA, CDR2 YSYEKL. DNA of the CDR3: TGCGCCAGCAGCCAAGCTGGTAGAGGGCTTGAGACCCAGTACTTC. Encoded protein: CASSQAGRGLETQYF.

This rearrangement joins TRBV2 to TRBJ2-1; D call uncertain. Trimming took 6 bases from V and 6 from J, leaving 9 bases between them. CDR3 length: 12 amino acids. Germline V CDR1 and CDR2: SNHLY, FYNNEI. The CDR3 protein is CASRMAGNEQFF. DNA for the CDR3: TGTGCCAGCAGGATGGCTGGCAATGAGCAGTTCTTC.